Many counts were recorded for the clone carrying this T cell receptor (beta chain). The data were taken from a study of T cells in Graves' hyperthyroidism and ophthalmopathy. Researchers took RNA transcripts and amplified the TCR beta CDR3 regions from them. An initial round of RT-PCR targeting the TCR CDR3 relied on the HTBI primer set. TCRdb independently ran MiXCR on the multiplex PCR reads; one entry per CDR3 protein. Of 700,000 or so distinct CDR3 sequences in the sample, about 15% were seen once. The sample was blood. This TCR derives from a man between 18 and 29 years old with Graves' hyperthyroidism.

CDR3 in amino acids: CATSDLVQGSDEQFF. In DNA, the CDR3 is TGTGCCACCAGTGATTTGGTGCAGGGGAGCGATGAGCAGTTCTTC. This sequence joins TRBV24-1 and TRBJ2-1; a possible D gene is TRBD1 (6 bases). Trimming stripped 0 bases from V and 8 bases from J, with 13 bases between. The CDR3 runs 15 residues. The germline V gene has CDR1 KGHDR and CDR2 SFDVKD.